This paragraph reports one T cell receptor beta chain. This may arise from a read error, as a much more abundant clone is one base away. The sample is drawn from a study of tumor and adjacent non-tumor tissue in lung cancer. The template was RNA from unsorted bulk tissue. Distant lung tissue was collected more than 3 cm away from the tumor edge. CDR3 length equals 13 residues. CDR1 and CDR2 from the germline V gene are SEHNR and FQNEAQ (reference sequence). A modified ARM-PCR protocol with three rounds of nested PCR amplified TCRbeta. TCRdb analysed the multiplex PCR reads with MiXCR anew, one entry per CDR3 protein. The sample includes approximately 120,000 distinct CDR3 sequences, roughly two thirds of them seen just once.

Sequencing was done on a sample of distant non-tumor lung tissue. The source of this sequence is a man in his sixties with non-small cell lung cancer. The rearrangement joins TRBV7-9 to TRBJ1-3, with no clear D. CDR3 in DNA: TGTGCCAGCAGCTTGGCGGCTGGAAAGACCATATATTTT. It specifies CASSLAAGKTIYF.